Below, 2 T cell receptor beta chains from the same sample are listed, as sequenced in a study of patients and donors after allogeneic stem cell transplantation. TCRdb used MiXCR to reprocess the RT-PCR reads, holding one entry per CDR3 protein. The sample holds about 110,000 distinct CDR3 sequences; around 36% are singletons and the top ten take roughly 30%. Sequences were obtained from blood, either unsorted or a sorted T cell fraction (not recorded which). The source is a human donor who was either an allogeneic HSCT recipient or a stem cell or donor lymphocyte infusion donor (not recorded which). It is not recorded whose cells these are; they may come from a transplant donor.

The sample holds a few counts of this clonotype. Compared with germline, one end of the junction differs, possibly owing to a read error. In DNA form, the CDR3 reads TGTGCTAGCAGCCCAAACAGGGTTAGCAATCAGCCCCAGCATTTT. Translation gives CASSPNRVSNQPQHF. V and J are TRBV7-7 and TRBJ1-5; the D gene is possibly TRBD1 (6 bases). Germline loops: CDR1 SSHAT, CDR2 FNYEAQ (reference sequence). The CDR3 spans 15 residues.

The count of this clonotype is one. The V gene is TRBV5-1, the J gene TRBJ2-7; 7 nucleotides line up with TRBD2. The CDR3 totals 12 residues. V lost 4 bases to trimming and J lost 4 bases; unmatched junction nucleotides: 2. Germline CDR1 reads SGHRS; CDR2 reads YFSETQ. In DNA form, the CDR3 reads TGCGCCAGCAGCGGCGGGAGTTACGAGCAGTACTTC. Amino acids: CASSGGSYEQYF.